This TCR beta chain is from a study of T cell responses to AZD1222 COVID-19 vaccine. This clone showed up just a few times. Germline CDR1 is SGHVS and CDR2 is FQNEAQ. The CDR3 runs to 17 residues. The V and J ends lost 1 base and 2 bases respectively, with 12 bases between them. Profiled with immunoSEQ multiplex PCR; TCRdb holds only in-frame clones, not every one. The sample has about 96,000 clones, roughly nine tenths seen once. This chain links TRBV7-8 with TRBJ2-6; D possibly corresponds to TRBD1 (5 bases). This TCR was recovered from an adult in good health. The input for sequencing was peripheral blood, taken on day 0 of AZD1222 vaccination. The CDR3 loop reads CASSLGGWGTGANVLTF. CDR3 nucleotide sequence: TGTGCCAGCAGCTTAGGGGGCTGGGGAACTGGGGCCAACGTCCTGACTTTC.